This TCR beta chain was recorded in a study of T cells after yellow fever vaccination. The study's findings and limits: In FACS-sorted repertoires, abundant clonotypes from the bulk population could appear as contaminants. Shared CD4/CD8 clonotypes were a small share, likely from convergent recombination. Peak timing came faster in the weaker secondary response, day 5 versus 15.

The CDR3 loop spans 15 amino acids. CDR1 and CDR2 (germline): MNHEY, SVGEGT. With 4 bases removed from V and 0 bases from J, the gap between germline ends came to 7 bases. The 5'RACE template-switching step produced TCR cDNA and added a universal primer site and UMIs. TCRdb passed the 5' RACE reads through MiXCR, listing each CDR3 protein once. The sample yields 50,000 to 65,000 distinct CDR3 sequences, about 6.3% seen once. A few counts support this clonotype. The sequence came from a man between 18 and 35 years old who received the YFV17D yellow fever vaccine. The source was CD8+ T cells not binding an NS4B(214-222) dextramer, sorted from PBMCs, collected roughly 47 days after the first yellow fever vaccination. The chain has TRBV6-2 or TRBV6-3 and TRBJ2-6; tentatively, D is TRBD1 (6 bases). This CDR3 is CASSLQGSGANVLTF. Here the CDR3 DNA reads TGTGCCAGCAGTTTACAGGGCTCTGGGGCCAACGTCCTGACTTTC.